The T cell receptor beta chain described here comes from a study of cytomegalovirus exposure and HLA in healthy donors. 60 Vbeta and 13 Jbeta primers were used in PCR. The data were produced by immunoSEQ multiplex PCR, yet TCRdb's version contains in-frame clones alone and is incomplete. The table has about 180,000 clones, 76% seen once. The CDR3 is made up of 16 amino acids. Germline CDR1 and CDR2: SGHTA and FQGNSA. V was cut by 3 bases and J by 2 bases, with 16 bases left in between. The chain links TRBV7-2 to TRBJ2-5, with D tentatively TRBD2 (7 bases). The sample consisted of PBMCs. This clonotype originated in a woman in her twenties or thirties in good health and CMV-seropositive. The CDR3 coding sequence is TGTGCCAGCAGCTTCGGAGGGGGGGCTACTCAAGAGACCCAGTACTTC. Protein product: CASSFGGGATQETQYF.